Here is one T cell receptor (beta chain) with its context. The data are from a study of blood T cell repertoires in COVID-19. Study context: Acute-phase and convalescent COVID-19 samples originated in the United States, Italy and Spain. In each case, the material was cDNA or gDNA derived from T cells, B-cell-depleted T cells, or PBMCs.

This CDR3 has 19 residues. Germline loops: CDR1 SNHLY, CDR2 FYNNEI. Trimming at V came to 3 bases and at J to 0 bases, leaving 7 bases not matched to a gene. Study processing details: Reference gene primer amplification in the assay estimated nucleated cell counts. The data were produced by immunoSEQ multiplex PCR, yet TCRdb's version contains in-frame clones alone and is incomplete. The D gene and trimming were derived from the DNA, and the V and J assignments and clone size from that table. The sample carries hundreds of thousands of clones, around 90% recorded once. The sequence derives from a human donor in a cohort sampled during active COVID-19. This chain connects TRBV2 to TRBJ2-1, with TRBD2 matching 14 bases. The sample consisted of peripheral blood. This CDR3 is CASSEQRTSGGSSYNEQFF. As DNA, the CDR3 is TGTGCCAGCAGTGAGCAGCGGACTAGCGGGGGGAGCTCCTACAATGAGCAGTTCTTC.